This TCR beta chain is from a study of PD-L1 blockade in urothelial cancer. The data were produced by immunoSEQ multiplex PCR, yet TCRdb's version contains in-frame clones alone and is incomplete. The sample carries tens of thousands of clones, approximately 91% recorded once. Time point defined: peripheral blood 6 weeks after treatment start. Germline-derived CDR1 and CDR2 are MNHEY and SMNVEV (reference sequence). The CDR3 is 16 amino acids. The V gene end was trimmed by 3 bases and the J gene end by 4 bases; junction bases not matched to a gene: 8. The sequencing used PBMCs, collected around atezolizumab (anti-PD-L1) treatment. This TCR was sampled from a man aged 60 to 69 with urothelial cancer. This chain joins TRBV27 and TRBJ2-1, with TRBD2 identical over 8 bases. The CDR3 DNA reads as TGTGCCAGCAGTTTTGGACCGGGACTAGGGTACAATGAGCAGTTCTTC. Amino acids: CASSFGPGLGYNEQFF.